This TCR beta chain was captured by sequencing in a study of cytomegalovirus exposure and HLA in healthy donors (dated by TCRdb to 2016 to 2017). Turning to the overall study: According to an earlier analysis of several hundred of the donors, about 179 million T cells yielded 117 million unique TCR beta sequences and about 280 Gb of sequence data. Both class I and class II loci were covered by HLA typing, at four-digit resolution. The study aimed to test whether cataloging public T cell receptors could reveal signatures of past pathogen exposure. All discovery cohort repertoires had been generated on a single sequencing platform. On average, around 230,000 unique TCR beta nucleotide sequences were sequenced per donor among 398 genotyped donors of the cohort, with about 17% of those sequences being non-productive. An earlier analysis of approximately 640 of the donors applied high-throughput TCR beta sequencing to assess whether each TCR beta V gene segment acted as functional or pseudogenic. Alongside the repertoire data, information on donor age, sex, ethnicity and CMV serostatus was compiled. To predict cytomegalovirus infection status, the study brought together high-throughput TCR immunosequencing, statistical association of individual TCRs with disease status, and machine learning. In a later genetic analysis, genome-wide SNP genotypes for about 55% of the roughly 700 donors were used, and that subset was treated as a discovery cohort. Five DR-DQ haplotypes were handled as single units for association and clustering, since linkage in the cohort was strong. Along with the roughly 700-subject first cohort, a separate validation cohort of over 90 different subjects was used. Of the 350 to 450 genotyped donors, approximately 82% fell in the genetic ancestry cluster associated with self-reported Caucasian donors. Rather than using new phenotypic data, the later analysis identified candidate immune exposures from TCR beta sequences and from how often those sequences occurred across donors. The number of donors typed differed by locus, with about 629-640 for A, B, C, DRB1 and DQB1, roughly 550 for DQA1, over 600 for DPA1, and some 450 for DPB1. Approximately 310 gigabases of sequencing data and around 88 million unique TCR sequences made up an early release that covered 500 to 700 HLA-typed donors. The study profiled the T cell repertoires of about 720 subjects by immunosequencing and related them to cytomegalovirus serostatus. A later analysis re-analyzed previously published TCR beta repertoires from several hundred donors and added high-resolution HLA genotyping to study TCR occurrence patterns. General study outcomes and caveats: According to a later genetic analysis, donors in an Asian-associated ancestry cluster had fewer N-insertions in productive TCRs than the approximately 670-donor mean. It was suggested by the authors that the approach could potentially be generalized to other disease states and immunological phenotypes. The earlier analysis of approximately 540 of the donors excluded about 16 rarely observed V segments, including chromosome 9 orphons, because counts were too low. Presence/absence analyses assumed roughly uniform sequencing depth across donors, an assumption that may not hold. A cluster of highly shared sequence variants was judged likely to be a technical artifact of the sequencing pipeline. A further reported finding was that TCR beta sequences accurately predicted the HLA-A and HLA-B alleles for most subjects in the first cohort. The cohort was sequenced for TCR beta chains only, and without alpha or paired-chain data the features that could be detected were limited. A total of around 150 TCR beta chains were listed by the study as associated with cytomegalovirus. A few of the identified cytomegalovirus-associated TCR beta chains were confirmed in vitro to be specific for cytomegalovirus antigens. Immune exposure information for the cohort was limited to CMV serostatus. Because HLA typing was unavailable for some donors at each locus, only the typed subset was used in association tests. Most CMV-associated TCR beta chains appeared to be HLA-restricted in a later analysis, and the HLA associations seemed to be driven largely by CMV exposure. In a later analysis, HLA-associated TCR beta chains were found to be more clonally expanded and to have lower generation probabilities than equally common non-associated chains. Correlated functional status among segregating V segments might be attributable to linkage disequilibrium, but an unknown experimental factor could not be ruled out. Several of the top co-occurrence clusters appeared to be linked to parvovirus B19, influenza, CMV and Epstein-Barr virus, according to a later analysis. V-gene and J-gene trimming of TCR beta chains was associated with a missense DCLRE1C variant in a later genetic analysis, and the association was replicated in an independent cohort. In an earlier analysis of some 500 of the donors, most TCR beta V segments were observed in productive rearrangements about 87% or about 30% of the time, broadly matching IMGT annotations. A later analysis found that TCR association rates varied across HLA loci, with DRB1 alleles showing the most associated TCRs and HLA-C alleles the fewest. At a false discovery rate of 0.05, a later analysis linked around 15,000 TCR beta sequences to specific HLA alleles. When HLA alleles, especially DR and DQ, strongly co-occurred, attributing TCR associations to individual alleles was difficult. In both the original and validation cohorts, the classifier was reported to diagnose cytomegalovirus status with high specificity and sensitivity. Most TCR sequences were observed very rarely across donors, whereas some public TCRs were present in many individuals.

In total, approximately 700 healthy bone marrow donors made up the cohort. At the time of sampling, all cohort members were nominally healthy, though unrecorded immune exposures were likely present. The donor tested CMV seropositive and was one of the 289 seropositive cohort members. Each donor provided a peripheral blood sample, and peripheral blood mononuclear cells were used for TCR beta sequencing. Genomic DNA extraction from the blood cell samples was performed with the Qiagen DNeasy Blood Extraction Kit. Libraries were constructed by the immunoSEQ multiplex PCR assay. A mixture of 60 forward primers for TCR Vbeta segments and 13 reverse primers for TCR Jbeta segments was used in the multiplex PCR. The CDR3 region of rearranged TCR beta genes was amplified from genomic DNA by a multiplex PCR assay. The amplified TCR beta libraries were sequenced on the Illumina HiSeq System as 87-base-pair reads. For the original study's pipeline: In a later analysis, roughly 80 million unique TCR beta chains were counted across the 500 to 700 repertoires, and approximately 11 million of these chains were shared by at least two donors. Raw reads were error-corrected and collapsed into unique sequences by a nearest-neighbor algorithm in which closely related sequences were merged to remove PCR and sequencing errors. Alignment of CDR3 sequences to IMGT reference sequences was used to assign V, D and J gene segments. For a sequence to be retained, a match of at least six nucleotides to both a V gene segment and a J gene segment was required. Rearrangements were classified as productive when the CDR3 lacked stop codons and remained in frame with V and J, and all other rearrangements were classified as non-productive. Following IMGT convention, CDR3 was defined as the stretch from the second conserved V-encoded cysteine up to the conserved J-encoded phenylalanine. The earlier analysis of fewer than 750 of the donors excluded sequences that lacked an unambiguous match to a single V gene segment. In an earlier analysis of 450 to 750 of the donors, a V segment was called functional when productive rearrangements were above 56.7%, and segregating when the standard deviation between donors exceeded 5%. A statistical classification framework was built to diagnose cytomegalovirus status from the catalog of TCR beta chain sequences. In a later analysis, TCR nucleotide sequences were compared against IMGT/GENE-DB human TR gene sequences so that V and J genes could be assigned. The TCRdist pipeline was used in a later analysis to assign CDR3 sequences and most-parsimonious VDJ recombination scenarios. In a later analysis, each TCR beta chain was defined by its CDR3 amino acid sequence together with its V-gene family, and reads lacking a unique V-gene family were excluded. As a way to deal with suspected cross-contamination and a sequencing artifact, a later analysis dropped 500 to 700 nucleotide sequences that were highly shared and had low generation probability. A later analysis calculated a clonal expansion index for each public chain from normalized within-repertoire ranks of inferred template counts. In a later analysis, generation probabilities were computed with a VDJ recombination model fitted to out-of-frame rearrangements, and the resulting probabilities were checked against IGoR. Hypergeometric tests were used in a later analysis to score TCR-TCR, TCR-HLA and TCR-CMV co-occurrence, with a repertoire-size bias correction applied to the TCR pairs. A later analysis estimated false discovery rates by permuting HLA or CMV assignments 20 times. A later analysis grouped co-occurring TCRs with DBSCAN, adding TCRdist sequence similarity when clustering within HLA-allele-positive subsets. Co-occurrence clustering excluded repertoires with fewer than 30,000 or more than 120,000 public chains, plus five with anomalous nucleotide sharing. Imported from immuneACCESS, the table was reduced by TCRdb to in-frame sequences with V and J called. These copies leave out some clones; in studies compared against another copy, an unresolved V gene accounts for under half, and the cause of the remainder is not known. That table is the source of V, J and clone size, and D and trimming were worked out from the DNA. The table for this sample lists roughly 120,000 clones; 76% of them were counted only once. Jointly, the top ten make up about an eighth of the sample.

With regard to this clone: Its cognate antigen has yet to be identified. No much larger clone exists at a distance of one base, and base qualities are not known.

This TCR was recovered from a man aged 25 to 45 in good health and CMV-seropositive. The sample was PBMCs.

The CDR3 here reads CASSLGGGYGYTF. In nucleotides, the sequence is TGTGCCAGCAGCTTAGGGGGGGGCTATGGCTACACCTTC. The receptor chain draws on TRBV13 and TRBJ1-2; possibly the D gene is TRBD1, per 5 matching bases. In the germline V gene (reference sequence), CDR1 corresponds to PRHDT and CDR2 to FYEKMQ. The germline ends are 6 bases apart after V is trimmed by 0 bases and J by 4 bases. The CDR3 contains 13 residues, cysteine and phenylalanine counted. CDR3 DNA only is kept here, 39 bases in frame from base 1.